A selection of T cell receptor beta chains follows, all from one sample in a study of cytomegalovirus exposure and HLA in healthy donors. Libraries were prepared by immunoSEQ multiplex PCR; TCRdb keeps only in-frame clonotypes and omits some of them. The sample shows around 53,000 clones, around 66% of them seen only once. The sample comprised PBMCs. The receptors here all came from a man younger than 35 in good health and CMV-seronegative. The CDR3 runs from the conserved cysteine through the conserved F or W. Fields, in order: V gene, J gene, D gene, clone size, CDR3 DNA, CDR3 protein. The D gene is left open where the match is weak. Clone sizes are given selectively: once, few, many, or a class where the clone is expanded.

TRBV7-9,TRBJ2-3,.,.,TGTGCCAGCAGCCCACAGGGACCCACAGATACGCAGTATTTT,CASSPQGPTDTQYF
TRBV7-2,TRBJ2-7,TRBD1,.,TGTGCCAGCAGCCCGACAGGGGGGACGGGCGAGCAGTACTTC,CASSPTGGTGEQYF
TRBV19,TRBJ2-3,TRBD2,.,TGTGCCAGTAAGACTAGCGGGAGAGGTACGCAGTATTTT,CASKTSGRGTQYF
TRBV25-1,TRBJ1-2,TRBD1,.,TGTGCCAGCAGTCTAATGGACAGGGTTGGCTACACCTTC,CASSLMDRVGYTF
TRBV7-2,TRBJ1-2,.,.,TGTGCCAGCAGCCAAGGCAGGGCTAACTATGGCTACACCTTC,CASSQGRANYGYTF
TRBV30,TRBJ2-4,TRBD1,.,TGTGCCTGGAGTAGGGGACAGTTGAAAAACATTCAGTACTTC,CAWSRGQLKNIQYF
TRBV7-9,TRBJ1-4,TRBD1,.,TGTGCCAGCAGCCCCCGACAGGGAGGAGAAAAACTGTTTTTT,CASSPRQGGEKLFF
TRBV10-3,TRBJ1-2,TRBD1,.,TGTGCCATCAGTGACCCAACCTCGGGACAGGTCTATGGCTACACCTTC,CAISDPTSGQVYGYTF
TRBV30,TRBJ2-3,TRBD2,.,TGTGCCTGGACCCCTTCCGACGGGAGGTTAGTAGATACGCAGTATTTT,CAWTPSDGRLVDTQYF
TRBV9,TRBJ1-1,.,.,TGTGCCAGCAGCCCTCCCGACGGGGTCGTCACTGAAGCTTTCTTT,CASSPPDGVVTEAFF
TRBV27,TRBJ1-1,.,.,TGTGCCAGCAGTTTATCTCAGTACACTGAAGCTTTCTTT,CASSLSQYTEAFF
TRBV7-9,TRBJ1-3,.,.,TGTGCCAGCAGCTTTGACAGCTCTGGAAACACCATATATTTT,CASSFDSSGNTIYF
TRBV30,TRBJ1-2,TRBD1,.,TGTGCCTGGAGTCGGGACAGGGTGATGGAGGGCTACACCTTC,CAWSRDRVMEGYTF
TRBV28,TRBJ2-7,TRBD2,.,TGTGCCAGCAGTTTGAGAAGCGGGAGGGAATACGAGCAGTACTTC,CASSLRSGREYEQYF
TRBV7-2,TRBJ1-1,TRBD1,.,TGTGCCAGCAGGGGGCAGGGGGGAGTGAACACTGAAGCTTTCTTT,CASRGQGGVNTEAFF
TRBV7-6,TRBJ2-3,TRBD1,.,TGTGCCAGCAGCTTAGGGGCAGGGGGCATCGACGGAGATACGCAGTATTTT,CASSLGAGGIDGDTQYF
TRBV6-1,TRBJ1-6,TRBD1,few,TGTGCCAGCAGTGATGCAGGGGGCGCGGGCAATTCACCCCTCCACTTT,CASSDAGGAGNSPLHF
TRBV6-5,TRBJ1-1,TRBD1,.,TGTGCCAGCAGTTATTGGGGACAGGGGGCGAACACTGAAGCTTTCTTT,CASSYWGQGANTEAFF
TRBV7-2,TRBJ1-1,.,once,TGTGCCAGCAGCCCAGGGGTACAGGTACCTGCAGCTTTCTTT,CASSPGVQVPAAFF
TRBV28,TRBJ1-5,.,.,TGTGCCAGCAGTTTATCTTGGGGGGGCAATCAGCCCCAGCATTTT,CASSLSWGGNQPQHF
TRBV29-1,TRBJ1-1,.,.,TGCAGCGCCGGGAGTCCTGAAGCTTTCTTT,CSAGSPEAFF
TRBV2,TRBJ2-5,.,.,TGTGCCAGCAGTGAAAACGAGCACCAAGAGACCCAGTACTTC,CASSENEHQETQYF
TRBV20-1,TRBJ1-1,.,few,TGCAGTGCAGGCCCTGGGGAGGGAGCTTTCTTT,CSAGPGEGAFF
TRBV7-9,TRBJ1-6,TRBD1,.,TGTGCCAGCAAAAACATCACAGGGGGTGGATCACCCCTCCACTTT,CASKNITGGGSPLHF
TRBV10-2,TRBJ2-6,.,.,TGCGCCAGCAGTGCCCAGGGCTCTGGGGCCAACGTCCTGACTTTC,CASSAQGSGANVLTF
TRBV4-3,TRBJ1-4,.,few,TGCGCCAGCAGCCAAGATCGGGGGGGGAATGAAAAACTGTTTTTT,CASSQDRGGNEKLFF
TRBV13,TRBJ2-1,TRBD2,.,TGTGCCACCGCCCGGCTAGCGGTCTACAATGAGCAGTTCTTC,CATARLAVYNEQFF
TRBV2,TRBJ2-1,.,.,TGTGCCAGAACATCTTCCTCCTACAATGAGCAGTTCTTC,CARTSSSYNEQFF
TRBV6-5,TRBJ1-2,.,.,TGTGCCAGCAGTCGTGAGGCGGGCTTTAACTATGGCTACACCTTC,CASSREAGFNYGYTF
TRBV5-6,TRBJ1-5,.,.,TGTGCCAGCAGTTCACGGGGACAGCCCCAGCATTTT,CASSSRGQPQHF
TRBV29-1,TRBJ1-2,TRBD1,few,TGCAGCGTTGGGACAGGCTTGAACTATGGCTACACCTTC,CSVGTGLNYGYTF
TRBV4-2,TRBJ2-7,TRBD2,.,TGTGCCAGCAGCCACGTTAGCGGGACTCAAACCTACGAGCAGTACTTC,CASSHVSGTQTYEQYF
TRBV6-1,TRBJ2-1,TRBD1,.,TGTGCCAGCGTGGGGACAGGGTCCTACAATGAGCAGTTCTTC,CASVGTGSYNEQFF
TRBV25-1,TRBJ2-7,TRBD1,.,TGTGCCAGCGGTTCGGGACAGGGGTACGAGCAGTACTTC,CASGSGQGYEQYF
TRBV7-2,TRBJ1-5,TRBD1,.,TGTGCCAGCAGCCATGGACAGGGGCGGAATCAGCCCCAGCATTTT,CASSHGQGRNQPQHF
TRBV30,TRBJ2-1,TRBD2,once,TGTGCCTGGAGGCAACTAGCGGGGGGTGAGCAGTTCTTC,CAWRQLAGGEQFF
TRBV28,TRBJ2-3,TRBD2,.,TGTGCCAGCAGTTTCTCTTGGGGTTCTAGCGGGAGGGCCCCCGACACAGATACGCAGTATTTT,CASSFSWGSSGRAPDTDTQYF
TRBV28,TRBJ2-7,TRBD2,few,TGTGCCAGCAGGACTAGCGGGAGATACCCATACGAGCAGTACTTC,CASRTSGRYPYEQYF
TRBV7-8,TRBJ2-7,.,.,TGTGCCAGCAGAACCAAAGGGGGGCAGGGAGGGAAGGAGCAGTACTTC,CASRTKGGQGGKEQYF
TRBV9,TRBJ2-1,TRBD2,once,TGTGCCAGCAGCGCAGGACTAGCCACCTACAATGAGCAGTTCTTC,CASSAGLATYNEQFF
TRBV18,TRBJ2-6,.,.,TGTGCCAGCTCACCTCAGGGTGGGGCCAACGTCCTGACTTTC,CASSPQGGANVLTF
TRBV6-5,TRBJ2-7,.,.,TGTGCCAGCAGTTACTCGATGCCGGACAGATCCTACGAGCAGTACTTC,CASSYSMPDRSYEQYF
TRBV4-3,TRBJ1-2,.,.,TGCGCCAGCAGCCAAGCTCGGACCCAGTCAGGGTATGGCTACACCTTC,CASSQARTQSGYGYTF
TRBV2,TRBJ1-2,.,once,TGTGCCAGCAGGACGGGAGGGGCCCCCGACTATGGCTACACCTTC,CASRTGGAPDYGYTF
TRBV2,TRBJ1-1,.,.,.,CASTVGEGTKTFF
TRBV19,TRBJ1-6,.,few,TGTGCCAGTAGTATGACAGGCGCCAATTCACCCCTCCACTTT,CASSMTGANSPLHF
TRBV5-4,TRBJ1-1,.,.,TGTGCCAGCAGCTTGGTACAGTGTAACACTGAAGCTTTCTTT,CASSLVQCNTEAFF
TRBV7-9,TRBJ2-1,TRBD2,.,TGTGCCAGCAGACGTTTTAGCGGGAGTAATGAGCAGTTCTTC,CASRRFSGSNEQFF
TRBV4-2,TRBJ2-7,TRBD2,.,TGTGCCAGCAGCCAAGACAGCGGGGGCTACGAGCAGTACTTC,CASSQDSGGYEQYF
TRBV5-6,TRBJ2-7,.,.,TGTGCCAGCAGCTTAGCCGCGAGCTCCTACGAGCAGTACTTC,CASSLAASSYEQYF
TRBV4-3,TRBJ2-7,.,.,TGCGCCAGCAGCCAAGATTGGGGCAGGGGTGCCTACGAGCAGTACTTC,CASSQDWGRGAYEQYF
TRBV10-3,TRBJ1-6,TRBD1,.,TGTGCCATCAGTCTAACAGGGGACTCACCCCTCCACTTT,CAISLTGDSPLHF
TRBV5-1,TRBJ2-1,.,.,TGCGCCAGCAGTCCCTATAGCGGAATGGCGGGCGATGAGCAGTTCTTC,CASSPYSGMAGDEQFF